The 22 T cell receptor beta chains given below trace back to one sample, sequenced in a study of blood T cell repertoires in COVID-19 (dated by TCRdb to about 2020). The method was the immunoSEQ multiplex PCR assay. TCRdb took over this immuneACCESS table, retaining in-frame rearrangements with V and J assigned. Such tables are incomplete; in checked studies, under half of the missing clones stem from an unresolved V gene, and the remainder is unexplained. The sample table contains roughly 68,000 clones; only one count was recorded for roughly nine tenths of them. Together, the top ten hold around 4.9% of the sample. The sample comprised peripheral blood. All receptors come from a woman aged 45-59 years with active COVID-19.

This sequence joins TRBV7-9 and TRBJ1-1, with TRBD1 identical over 12 bases. CDR3 length: 12 amino acids. V shed 3 bases and J 10 bases; nucleotides not matched to a gene: 0. Germline V CDR1 and CDR2: SEHNR, FQNEAQ (reference sequence). Here the CDR3 reads CASSLGQGAAFF. CDR3 nucleotide sequence: TGTGCCAGCAGCTTGGGACAGGGGGCAGCTTTCTTT.

The CDR3 is CASSPRGGPDEQYF. CDR3 bases: TGTGCCAGTAGCCCAAGAGGAGGGCCGGACGAGCAGTACTTC. The chain recombines TRBV19 with TRBJ2-7; a weak D match, TRBD2 (6 bases). Trimming stripped 6 bases from V and 5 bases from J, with 17 bases between. Per germline, CDR1 LNHDA and CDR2 SQIVND (reference sequence). There are 14 residues in the CDR3.

This clone was recorded once. The J gene is TRBJ2-1, the V gene TRBV5-1; D not certain. Trimming shortened V by 0 bases and J by 4 bases, and 14 bases separated the two germline ends. There are 16 residues in the CDR3. Germline CDR1 and CDR2: SGHRS and YFSETQ. In DNA form, the CDR3 reads TGCGCCAGCAGCTTGGAAGCGAGTACAAATTACAATGAGCAGTTCTTC. Protein product: CASSLEASTNYNEQFF.

This chain links TRBV5-1 with TRBJ2-7, with a tentative D call TRBD1 (6 bases). This CDR3 spans 14 amino acids. Trimming shortened V by 0 bases and J by 3 bases, and 10 bases separated the two germline ends. Germline CDR1 and CDR2: SGHRS and YFSETQ. The CDR3: CASSLEQGYYEQYF. In nucleotides, the CDR3 is TGCGCCAGCAGCTTGGAACAGGGCTACTACGAGCAGTACTTC.

This chain connects TRBV30 to TRBJ2-7, with D possibly being TRBD2 (5 bases). The V gene's germline CDR1 is GTSNPN and CDR2 SVGIG (reference sequence). This CDR3 is built from 14 residues. V lost 3 bases, J lost 3 bases, and 15 bases lay in between. CDR3 protein: CAWSSTGRSYEQYF. CDR3 nucleotide sequence: TGTGCCTGGAGCTCAACGGGGAGAAGCTACGAGCAGTACTTC. The entire variable domain, with the rest obtained from reference TRBV30 and TRBJ2-7, is as follows: SQTIHQWPATLVQPVGSPLSLECTVEGTSNPNLYWYRQAAGRGLQLLFYSVGIGQISSEVPQNLSASRPQDRQFILSSKKLLLSDSGFYLCAWSSTGRSYEQYFGPGTRLTVT.

CDR3: CASSLGVSSGSEQFF. The CDR3 nucleotides read TGTGCCAGCAGCTTAGGGGTTAGTTCCGGGTCGGAGCAGTTCTTC. V is TRBV7-9 and J is TRBJ2-1; D gene uncertain. The CDR3 runs 15 residues. Germline values: CDR1 SEHNR, CDR2 FQNEAQ (reference sequence). The V end lost 1 base, the J end lost 10 bases, and 17 bases lay between the germline ends. Using reference TRBV7-9 and TRBJ2-1 for the parts outside the CDR3, the full variable domain is DTGVSQNPRHKITKRGQNVTFRCDPISEHNRLYWYRQTLGQGPEFLTYFQNEAQLEKSRLLSDRFSAERPKGSFSTLEIQRTEQGDSAMYLCASSLGVSSGSEQFFGPGTRLTVL.

This rearrangement joins TRBV29-1 to TRBJ2-2, with 8 bases lining up with TRBD2. Germline-derived CDR1 and CDR2 are SQVTM and ANQGSEA. This CDR3 comprises 15 residues. V lost 3 bases and J lost 5; bases outside the gene matches: 8. CDR3 DNA: TGCAGCGTTGACATCCGGGAGGGGAGGACCGGGGAGCTGTTTTTT. Its protein product is CSVDIREGRTGELFF.

The chain recombines TRBV2 with TRBJ2-3; TRBD2 agrees at 8 bases. The CDR3 extends over 14 amino acids. The germline V gene has CDR1 SNHLY and CDR2 FYNNEI. The junction had 9 bases not matched to a gene; V was cut back by 7 bases and J by 6 bases. The CDR3 sequence is CASKISGGPDTQYF. DNA of the CDR3: TGTGCCAGCAAGATATCGGGAGGGCCGGATACGCAGTATTTT.

The rearrangement joins TRBV27 to TRBJ2-3; D perhaps matches TRBD2 (6 bases). Trimming removed 1 base at V and 6 bases at J, with 14 bases between. The V gene's germline CDR1 is MNHEY and CDR2 SMNVEV (reference sequence). The CDR3 is 15 residues long. The CDR3, as DNA: TGTGCCAGCAGTTTATTCAGCGGCGGGAAGGATACGCAGTATTTT. Its protein product is CASSLFSGGKDTQYF.

The chain employs TRBV5-6 and TRBJ1-1; 10 bases map to TRBD1. Losses at the gene ends were 4 bases for V and 3 bases for J; bases not matched to a gene: 6. This CDR3 is 15 amino acids long. Germline assignment: CDR1 SGHDT and CDR2 YYEEEE. The CDR3 DNA reads TGTGCCAGCAGCCACGGGACAGGGGCCTACACTGAAGCTTTCTTT. Protein: CASSHGTGAYTEAFF. Supplemented by reference TRBV5-6 and TRBJ1-1, the full variable domain reads DAGVTQSPTHLIKTRGQQVTLRCSPKSGHDTVSWYQQALGQGPQFIFQYYEEEERQRGNFPDRFSGHQFPNYSSELNVNALLLGDSALYLCASSHGTGAYTEAFFGQGTRLTVV.

This clone was counted a single time. This rearrangement joins TRBV11-2 to TRBJ1-4; weak D call: TRBD1 (6 bases). CDR3 length: 13 residues. Trimming removed 5 bases at V and 7 bases at J, with 11 bases between. Germline V CDR1 and CDR2: SGHAT, FQNNGV. CDR3 sequence: CASSLGQIEKLFF. CDR3 DNA: TGTGCCAGCAGCCTAGGACAGATTGAAAAACTGTTTTTT.

This clone was counted only a few times. This chain links TRBV5-4 with TRBJ2-6; no reliable D call. This CDR3 comprises 13 residues. V lost 4 bases and J lost 2, with 4 bases in between. Germline V CDR1 and CDR2: SGHNT, YYREEE (reference sequence). CDR3 sequence: CASSDTGANVLTF. The DNA for the CDR3 is TGTGCCAGCAGCGACACTGGGGCCAACGTCCTGACTTTC.

The chain uses TRBV6-5 and TRBJ2-7; possibly TRBD2 for D (6 bases). Germline values: CDR1 MNHEY, CDR2 SVGAGI. CDR3 size: 14 residues. V was clipped by 4 bases and J by 5 bases, with 15 bases between them. The CDR3 reads CASSSPGLIHEQYF. As DNA, the CDR3 is TGTGCCAGCAGTTCACCGGGACTTATCCACGAGCAGTACTTC.

This clone appeared a single time. The chain links TRBV30 to TRBJ2-7, with TRBD1 identical over 7 bases. Germline-derived CDR1 and CDR2 are GTSNPN and SVGIG (reference sequence). The junction had 13 bases not matched to a gene; V was cut back by 5 bases and J by 3 bases. The CDR3 covers 15 residues. The CDR3 region is CAWATGLAALYEQYF. CDR3 nucleotides: TGTGCCTGGGCGACAGGGTTAGCTGCCCTCTACGAGCAGTACTTC.

The genes are TRBV2 and TRBJ1-1; D is possibly TRBD1 (5 bases). Germline V gene lookup returns CDR1 SNHLY and CDR2 FYNNEI. The CDR3 length is 13 residues. V was shortened by 4 bases and J by 5 bases, with 11 bases between the two germline ends. The CDR3 reads CASSGQGWTEAFF. In DNA form, the CDR3 reads TGTGCCAGCAGTGGTCAGGGATGGACTGAAGCTTTCTTT.

The V gene is TRBV15, the J gene TRBJ1-6; 9 bases fit TRBD1. Germline CDR1 reads LNHNV; CDR2 reads YYDKDF (reference sequence). The CDR3 is made up of 15 amino acids. Trimming removed 1 base from V and 8 bases from J; junction bases left unmatched: 3. CDR3 in amino acids: CATSRVRDRDSPLHF. DNA of the CDR3: TGTGCCACCAGCAGAGTCCGGGACAGGGATTCACCCCTCCACTTT. Complete variable domain (other parts from reference TRBV15 and TRBJ1-6): DAMVIQNPRYQVTQFGKPVTLSCSQTLNHNVMYWYQQKSSQAPKLLFHYYDKDFNNEADTPDNFQSRRPNTSFCFLDIRSPGLGDTAMYLCATSRVRDRDSPLHFGNGTRLTVT.

The V gene is TRBV9, the J gene TRBJ1-5; no definite D call. The ends were cut back, 0 bases at V and 2 bases at J, with 6 bases in the middle. Per the germline V gene, CDR1 is SGDLS and CDR2 is YYNGEE. The CDR3 has 14 residues. The CDR3 nucleotides read TGTGCCAGCAGCGTAGGGGCAGGCAATCAGCCCCAGCATTTT. This gives the protein CASSVGAGNQPQHF.

This rearrangement joins TRBV27 to TRBJ1-1, with D unresolved. CDR3 length: 12 amino acids. V was pared by 8 bases and J by 3 bases, with 10 bases between. CDR1 is MNHEY, CDR2 SMNVEV, per germline (reference sequence). CDR3 DNA: TGTGCCAGCTACGGGTTGTACACTGAAGCTTTCTTT. Encoded protein: CASYGLYTEAFF.

This clone was counted a single time. The chain combines TRBV19 with TRBJ2-2; D might be TRBD2 (5 bases). Germline loops: CDR1 LNHDA, CDR2 SQIVND (reference sequence). The CDR3 is 16 residues long. V was trimmed by 6 bases and J by 6 bases, leaving 20 bases between them. Here the CDR3 reads CASRRSGGSGPGELFF. The CDR3 DNA reads TGTGCCAGTAGGCGGTCGGGCGGGTCGGGTCCCGGGGAGCTGTTTTTT.

V is TRBV28 and J is TRBJ1-1; D ambiguous. The CDR3 runs to 13 residues. Germline V gene data show CDR1 as MDHEN and CDR2 as SYDVKM. Trimming stripped 4 bases from V and 1 base from J, with 7 bases between. The CDR3 region is CASSYTWNTEAFF. Here the CDR3 DNA reads TGTGCCAGCAGTTACACATGGAACACTGAAGCTTTCTTT.

This chain connects TRBV14 to TRBJ2-1, with 7 positions matching TRBD2. Germline trimming cut 3 bases from V and 2 bases from J; bases unmatched to any gene: 1. The CDR3 is made up of 14 amino acids. Germline assignment: CDR1 SGHDN and CDR2 FVKESK. The CDR3, as DNA: TGTGCCAGCAGCCAGGGACTAACCTACAATGAGCAGTTCTTC. Encoded protein: CASSQGLTYNEQFF.

The genes are TRBV9 and TRBJ2-1; 7 nucleotides line up with TRBD1. Germline V gene sequence: CDR1 SGDLS, CDR2 YYNGEE. The CDR3 is 13 amino acids. After removal of 0 bases from V and 6 bases from J, the junction contained 0 bases not matched to a gene. This CDR3 is CASSVEGANEQFF. The CDR3 nucleotides read TGTGCCAGCAGCGTAGAGGGGGCCAATGAGCAGTTCTTC.